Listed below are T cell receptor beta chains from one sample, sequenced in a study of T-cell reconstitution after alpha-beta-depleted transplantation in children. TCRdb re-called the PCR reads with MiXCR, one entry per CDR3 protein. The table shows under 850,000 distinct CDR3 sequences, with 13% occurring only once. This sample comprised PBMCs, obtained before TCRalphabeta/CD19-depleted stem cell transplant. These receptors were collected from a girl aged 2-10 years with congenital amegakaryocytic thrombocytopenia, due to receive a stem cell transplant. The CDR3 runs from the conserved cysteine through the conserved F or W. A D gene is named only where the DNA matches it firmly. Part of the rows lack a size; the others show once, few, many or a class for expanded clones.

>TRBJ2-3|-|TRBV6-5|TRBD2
TGTGCCAGCAGTTCCGAGACTAGCGGGAGGCTAATAAGCACAGATACGCAGTATTTT
CASSSETSGRLISTDTQYF
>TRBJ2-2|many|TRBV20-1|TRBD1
TGCAGTGCTCTAGACAGGGGGAACACCGGGGAGCTGTTTTTT
CSALDRGNTGELFF
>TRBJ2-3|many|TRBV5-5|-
TGTGCCAGCAGCTTAGCGGGCCGTAGATCTAGCACAGATACGCAGTATTTT
CASSLAGRRSSTDTQYF
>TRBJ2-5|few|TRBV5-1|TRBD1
TGCGCCAGCAGCCCCGGGACAGGGGGGGGAGAGACCCAGTACTTC
CASSPGTGGGETQYF
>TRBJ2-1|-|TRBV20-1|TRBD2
TGCAGTGCTAGGGAGACCGGGAGGGGGGGAGCCTACAATGAGCAGTTCTTC
CSARETGRGGAYNEQFF
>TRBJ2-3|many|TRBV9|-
TGTGCCAGCAGCGTAACGACTAGACCCCCAGATACGCAGTATTTT
CASSVTTRPPDTQYF
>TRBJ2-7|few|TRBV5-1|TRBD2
TGCGCCAGCAGCTTCGGGAGGCAGAACTACGAGCAGTACTTC
CASSFGRQNYEQYF
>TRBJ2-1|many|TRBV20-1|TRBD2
TGCAGTGCTAGAGATCGACTAGCGGGAGTTTGGCAGTTCTTC
CSARDRLAGVWQFF
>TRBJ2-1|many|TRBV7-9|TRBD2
TGTGCCAGCAGCTCCTCGCGCGGGAGGTACAATGAGCAGTTCTTC
CASSSSRGRYNEQFF
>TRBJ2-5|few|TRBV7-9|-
TGTGCCAGCAGCCTGACGCAGGGTGAGACCCAGTACTTC
CASSLTQGETQYF
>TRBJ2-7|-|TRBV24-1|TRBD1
TGTGCCACCAGTGACCACCGGACAGGAAAAAGGTACGAGCAGTACTTC
CATSDHRTGKRYEQYF
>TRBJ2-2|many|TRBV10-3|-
TGTGCCATCACCAAGGATCAACTAGCGAACACCGGGGAGCTGTTTTTT
CAITKDQLANTGELFF
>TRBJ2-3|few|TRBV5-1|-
TGCGCCAGCCTCCCAGGGGACCGAGGAGATACGCAGTATTTT
CASLPGDRGDTQYF
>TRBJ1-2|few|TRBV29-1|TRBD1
TGCAGCGTTGCGGGACAGGGGCATGGAGGCTACACCTTC
CSVAGQGHGGYTF
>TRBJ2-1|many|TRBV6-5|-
TGTGCCAGCAGTAACCTAGCGGAGCAGTTCTTC
CASSNLAEQFF
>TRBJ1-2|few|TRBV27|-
TGTGCCAGCAGTTCCTATCGAGGGACGGAAGGCTACACCTTC
CASSSYRGTEGYTF
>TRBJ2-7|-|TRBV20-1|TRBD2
TGCAGTGCCACCGGGACTAGCGGGGCACACAAGCAGTACTTC
CSATGTSGAHKQYF
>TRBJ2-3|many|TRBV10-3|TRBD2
TGTGCCATCACCCCGGGGGGTGTAGCAGATACGCAGTATTTT
CAITPGGVADTQYF
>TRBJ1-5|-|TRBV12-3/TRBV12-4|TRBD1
TGTGCCAGCAGCGGACAGGGCCTACAGCCCCAGCATTTT
CASSGQGLQPQHF
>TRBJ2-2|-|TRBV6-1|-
TGTGCCAGCACCAAACAGCGGGCTTACGCTCAGGAGCTGTTTTTT
CASTKQRAYAQELFF
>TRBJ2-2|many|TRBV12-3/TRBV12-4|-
TGTGCCAGCACGGGCGGGAACACCGGGGAGCTGTTTTTT
CASTGGNTGELFF
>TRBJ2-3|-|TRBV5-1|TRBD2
TGCGCCAGCGGCCCTGAGCGGGAGGACACAGATACGCAGTATTTT
CASGPEREDTDTQYF
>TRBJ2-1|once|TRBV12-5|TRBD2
TGTGCTAATGGGCCCGGGAGGGTGCAGTTCTTC
CANGPGRVQFF
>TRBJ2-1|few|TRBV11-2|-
TGTGCCAGCAGCCCCAGGTTCTTC
CASSPRFF
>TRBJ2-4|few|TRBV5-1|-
TGCGCCAGCAGCCTGAGCGCAGTCTTGGGGCCCCAAAACATTCAGTACTTC
CASSLSAVLGPQNIQYF
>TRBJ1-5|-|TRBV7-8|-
TGTGCCAGCAGCTCCCCCGGAGGACAAAGTTATAGCAATCAGCCCCAGCATTTT
CASSSPGGQSYSNQPQHF
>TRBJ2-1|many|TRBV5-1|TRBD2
TGCGCCAGCAGCTTGCCTATACTAGCGGGATACAATGAGCAGTTCTTC
CASSLPILAGYNEQFF
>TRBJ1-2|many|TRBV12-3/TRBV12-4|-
TGTGCCAGCGGGCTTTCGGTTTTGGCCTATGGCTACACCTTC
CASGLSVLAYGYTF
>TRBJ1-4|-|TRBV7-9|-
TGTGCCAGCAGCCCAGGAATGCGTAATGAAAAACTGTTTTTT
CASSPGMRNEKLFF
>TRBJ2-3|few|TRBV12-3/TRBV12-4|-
TGTGCCAGCAGTTTGGGGAAAGCGGTAGATACGCAGTATTTT
CASSLGKAVDTQYF
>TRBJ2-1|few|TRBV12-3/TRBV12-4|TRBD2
TGTGCCAGCAGGGCTCTACCGGGACTAGCGGGAGATGGCGTGCAGTTCTTC
CASRALPGLAGDGVQFF
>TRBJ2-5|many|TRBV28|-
TGTGCCAGCAGTTTGCACCAACTCCAAGAGACCCAGTACTTC
CASSLHQLQETQYF
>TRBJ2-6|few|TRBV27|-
TGTGCCAGCAATCCGGCTGGGGCCAACGTCCTGACTTTC
CASNPAGANVLTF
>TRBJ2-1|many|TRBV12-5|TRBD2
TGTGCTAGTGGTGGCCCGGGACTAGCGGGAGCCTACAATGAGCAGTTCTTC
CASGGPGLAGAYNEQFF
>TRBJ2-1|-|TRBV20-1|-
TGCAGTGCACGCAGCGGGACACAAGACAATGAGCAGTTCTTC
CSARSGTQDNEQFF
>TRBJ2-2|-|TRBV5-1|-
TGCGCCAGCAGCTCCTCATGGGGGGCGAACACCGCGGAGCTGTTTTTT
CASSSSWGANTAELFF
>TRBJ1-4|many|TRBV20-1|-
TGCAGTGCTAGCCCTAGTGCACCGATTAATGAAAAACTGTTTTTT
CSASPSAPINEKLFF
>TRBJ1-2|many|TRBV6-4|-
TGTGCCAGCAGTGACGTTGCCTACCACCGTGGCTACACCTTC
CASSDVAYHRGYTF
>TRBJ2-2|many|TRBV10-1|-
TGCGCCAGCAGTGAGTTGCGCGCCGGGGAGCTGTTTTTT
CASSELRAGELFF
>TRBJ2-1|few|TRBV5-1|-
TGCGCCAGCAGCCCGCGTGTGGTGGGTGATTCCTACAATGAGCAGTTCTTC
CASSPRVVGDSYNEQFF